This TCR beta chain emerged from a study of CD4 T cell repertoires in COVID-19. About the study: Other coronavirus spike proteins restimulated relabeled CFSE-low cells expanded with IL-2 for approximately ten days. Whole-study findings and limits: Some SARS-CoV-2 clonotypes, between 7 and 25%, recurred in SARS-CoV and/or HKU1 cultures. Suggested intraclonal diversification: top SARS-CoV-2-reactive clonotypes appeared in two or three memory subsets.

Regarding this clone: The target antigen is unknown.

These memory T cells were uncultured and sequenced directly after ex vivo isolation. This CDR3 has 14 amino acids. J gave up 5 bases and V 6 bases, and 8 bases lay outside the gene matches. Germline CDR1 ENHRY, CDR2 SYGVKD. Sequencing was performed with immunoSEQ multiplex PCR; in TCRdb, only in-frame clones are kept and a portion is missing. Counted here are about 25,000 clones, 93% occurring once; the ten biggest clones make up 0.66%. V gene TRBV10-3 combines with J gene TRBJ1-2, with 8 bases matching TRBD1. This material consisted of circulating follicular helper CD4+ T cells (cTfh) from blood, taken before the COVID-19 pandemic. The sequence came from a human donor who had COVID-19. CDR3 sequence (DNA): TGTGCCATCAGGCCGGGACAGGTTATTTATGGCTACACCTTC. Protein product: CAIRPGQVIYGYTF.